The 8 T cell receptor beta chains below come from one sample, sequenced in a study of molecular identifiers for immune sequencing clone quantification. Each CDR3 protein is one row after TCRdb ran MiXCR on the PCR reads. Of about half a million distinct CDR3 sequences detected, roughly 25% appear once; the ten largest clones hold roughly 0.77%. The sequencing sample was made of naive CD8+ T cells from blood, with Jurkat cell RNA spiked in. Documented subset: FACS-sorted CD8+CD4-CCR7+CD45RA+ naive T cells. These receptors originate from a human donor in good health. Some libraries in this study had Jurkat cell RNA spiked in.

The rearrangement uses TRBV7-6 and TRBJ1-2; possibly TRBD1 for D (6 bases). Germline V gene data show CDR1 as SGHVS and CDR2 as FNYEAQ. The V and J ends lost 4 bases and 5 bases respectively, with 11 bases between them. The CDR3 sequence is 13 residues long. The CDR3 region has the DNA TGTGCCAGCAGCTCAGGGGTAGGGTATGGCTACACCTTC. It yields the protein CASSSGVGYGYTF.

This sequence joins TRBV30 and TRBJ1-2, with TRBD1 matching over 9 bases. CDR1 and CDR2 from the germline V gene are GTSNPN and SVGIG (reference sequence). Unmatched junction bases numbered 13, after V lost 7 bases and J lost 4 bases. The CDR3 is 15 residues long. The CDR3 sequence: CAFPQGQGIFYGYTF. CDR3 bases: TGTGCCTTCCCGCAAGGACAGGGGATCTTCTATGGCTACACCTTC.

This clonotype was seen only a few times. CDR3 loop: CASSPRPTGLSTDTQYF. In DNA form, the CDR3 reads TGCGCCAGCAGCCCCCGCCCTACGGGACTGAGCACAGATACGCAGTATTTT. The rearrangement joins TRBV5-1 to TRBJ2-3, with TRBD2 as a possible D gene (6 bases). Germline CDR1 reads SGHRS; CDR2 reads YFSETQ. Trimming pared 4 bases from V and 0 bases from J, leaving 18 bases between. CDR3 length equals 17 residues.

There are a few counts of this clonotype. The V gene is TRBV6-2 or TRBV6-3, the J gene TRBJ1-5; possibly TRBD1 for D (5 bases). Germline-derived CDR1 and CDR2 are MNHEY and SVGEGT. The CDR3 covers 16 residues. V was clipped by 4 bases and J by 7 bases, with 20 bases between them. The CDR3 DNA sequence: TGTGCCAGCAGTTCCCCAACCCCGGGGGGTACCCAGCCCCAGCATTTT. Its translation: CASSSPTPGGTQPQHF.

This clonotype was found many times. The chain uses TRBV12-3 or TRBV12-4 and TRBJ2-5, with 7 bases identical to TRBD1. The CDR3 is 14 amino acids. Unmatched junction bases numbered 4, after V lost 4 bases and J lost 2 bases. CDR3 residues: CASSSPGGQETQYF. DNA of the CDR3: TGTGCCAGCAGTTCACCAGGGGGACAAGAGACCCAGTACTTC.

Comment on this clonotype: A read error may be the cause here, since a much bigger clone is one base away. The chain recombines TRBV29-1 with TRBJ2-2; 7 bases fit TRBD2. Per the germline V gene, CDR1 is SQVTM and CDR2 is ANQGSEA. The CDR3 contains 12 residues. For the CDR3, the DNA is TGCAGCGTGCGGACTCTTGCGGGGGAGCTGGTTTTT. Residues: CSVRTLAGELVF.

This clonotype was detected ten times or more. The V and J genes are TRBV12-3 or TRBV12-4 and TRBJ2-3; 10 bases are shared with TRBD2. The CDR3 extends over 17 amino acids. V dropped 1 base and J dropped 3; count of bases not matched to a gene: 7. The CDR3 DNA follows: TGTGCCAGCAGTTTAGGAGCGGGGGGGCCTTTGACAGATACGCAGTATTTT. Encoded protein: CASSLGAGGPLTDTQYF.

This clonotype was observed a handful of times. CDR3: CASSSRTRLGEAFF. The CDR3 bases are TGTGCCAGCAGCTCTCGAACCCGTCTAGGGGAAGCTTTCTTT. The chain has TRBV7-9 and TRBJ1-1; D remains ambiguous. The ends were cut back, 4 bases at V and 8 bases at J, with 17 bases in the middle. Looked up from germline, CDR1 is SEHNR and CDR2 is FQNEAQ (reference sequence). The CDR3 extends over 14 amino acids.